The T cell receptor beta chain under discussion was sequenced for a study of blood T cell repertoires in COVID-19. V lost 3 bases, J lost 5 bases, and 11 bases lay in between. This CDR3 contains 13 residues. Profiled with immunoSEQ multiplex PCR; TCRdb holds only in-frame clones, not every one. The top ten clones hold about 3.5% of a sample with 250,000 or so clones, about 68% of them seen once. This TCR derives from a woman of 80 years or more with acute or convalescent COVID-19. The chain recombines TRBV12-3 or TRBV12-4 with TRBJ2-7, with a tentative D call TRBD1 (6 bases). Sequencing was performed on peripheral blood. The CDR3 reads CASSFTGTDEQYF. In nucleotides, the CDR3 is TGTGCCAGCAGTTTTACAGGGACGGACGAGCAGTACTTC.